These 11 T cell receptor beta chains share one sample of origin, sequenced in a study of blood T cell repertoires in COVID-19. The table came from immunoSEQ multiplex PCR; TCRdb's copy has only in-frame clones and leaves some out. The data show around 180,000 clones, about four fifths seen once. Sequencing was done on a sample of peripheral blood. All receptors come from a man between 65 and 80 years old with active or convalescent COVID-19.

This clone was counted between two and nine times. This chain links TRBV7-9 with TRBJ2-5; D call uncertain. Trimming left V 4 bases short and J 5 bases short, with 11 bases between. Germline V gene lookup returns CDR1 SEHNR and CDR2 FQNEAQ (reference sequence). The CDR3 length is 13 residues. Written as DNA, the CDR3 is TGTGCCAGCAGCTCATTAGTAGCTGAGACCCAGTACTTC. Encoded protein: CASSSLVAETQYF.

The J gene is TRBJ1-5, the V gene TRBV9; D remains unclear. V lost 0 bases to trimming and J lost 5 bases, with 3 bases between them. The CDR3 totals 12 residues. Germline V gives CDR1 SGDLS, CDR2 YYNGEE. The CDR3 here is CASSVGDQPQHF. CDR3 in DNA: TGTGCCAGCAGCGTAGGAGATCAGCCCCAGCATTTT.

This clone was picked up a small number of times. The rearrangement uses TRBV7-6 and TRBJ2-7; 7 nucleotides line up with TRBD1. From germline, CDR1 is SGHVS and CDR2 FNYEAQ. Trimming removed 1 base from V and 6 bases from J; junction bases left unmatched: 6. There are 14 residues in the CDR3. The CDR3 DNA reads TGTGCCAGCAGCTTAGAGGGGGCCTTCCGCGAGCAGTACTTC. Translating it yields CASSLEGAFREQYF.

In DNA form, the CDR3 reads TGTGCCAGCAGCTATACCCCGGCAGGGGGTATAGCTTTCTTT. This translates into CASSYTPAGGIAFF. The chain links TRBV7-2 to TRBJ1-1, with 7 bases fitting TRBD1. This CDR3 region has 14 residues. The trim removed 4 bases at V and 10 bases at J, leaving 12 bases unmatched. The V gene's germline CDR1 is SGHTA and CDR2 FQGNSA.

The chain employs TRBV30 and TRBJ2-1; 8 bases align to TRBD2. Trimming took 2 bases from V and 6 from J; bases not matched to a gene: 15. In germline, CDR1 is GTSNPN, CDR2 SVGIG (reference sequence). This CDR3 is 17 amino acids long. The CDR3, as DNA: TGTGCCTGGAGTCGTCCCCGCAGCGGGAGCTTGCGCAATGAGCAGTTCTTC. This sequence encodes CAWSRPRSGSLRNEQFF. Variable domain in full (rest from reference TRBV30 and TRBJ2-1): SQTIHQWPATLVQPVGSPLSLECTVEGTSNPNLYWYRQAAGRGLQLLFYSVGIGQISSEVPQNLSASRPQDRQFILSSKKLLLSDSGFYLCAWSRPRSGSLRNEQFFGPGTRLTVL.

The chain couples TRBV6-4 to TRBJ1-1; no definite D call. V lost 5 bases to trimming and J lost 2 bases, with 9 bases between them. Germline CDR1 and CDR2: MRHNA and SNTAGT. The CDR3 consists of 13 residues. The CDR3 nucleotides read TGTGCCAGCAGTTCCGAGGTTAACACTGAAGCTTTCTTT. This sequence encodes CASSSEVNTEAFF.

This rearrangement joins TRBV11-2 to TRBJ2-3; no reliable D call. The V end lost 7 bases, the J end lost 2 bases, and 7 bases lay between the germline ends. The germline gives CDR1 SGHAT, CDR2 FQNNGV. The CDR3 has 12 amino acids. CDR3 amino acids: CASMAHTDTQYF. The CDR3 nucleotides are TGTGCCAGCATGGCCCACACAGATACGCAGTATTTT. The full variable domain, in which reference TRBV11-2 and TRBJ2-3 provide the parts outside the CDR3, is EAGVAQSPRYKIIEKRQSVAFWCNPISGHATLYWYQQILGQGPKLLIQFQNNGVVDDSQLPKDRFSAERLKGVDSTLKIQPAKLEDSAVYLCASMAHTDTQYFGPGTRLTVL.

The CDR3 loop reads CASSLGRGPGNTIYF. Written as DNA, the CDR3 is TGTGCCAGCAGCTTAGGTCGCGGTCCTGGAAACACCATATATTTT. The gene calls are TRBV11-3 and TRBJ1-3; D unclear. The CDR3 is made up of 15 amino acids. The V gene's germline CDR1 is SGHNT and CDR2 YENEEA. V was shortened by 1 base and J by 2 bases, with 9 bases between the two germline ends.

The chain combines TRBV5-4 with TRBJ1-2, with 8 positions matching TRBD1. There are 14 residues in the CDR3. From germline, CDR1 is SGHNT and CDR2 YYREEE (reference sequence). V gave up 2 bases and J gave up 8 bases; unmatched junction bases: 8. CDR3 in amino acids: CASSFPGQVNGYTF. As DNA, the CDR3 is TGTGCCAGCAGCTTCCCGGGACAGGTTAACGGCTACACCTTC.

V usage is TRBV6-5 and J usage is TRBJ2-1; TRBD2 agrees at 11 bases. Germline V gene data show CDR1 as MNHEY and CDR2 as SVGAGI. The CDR3 runs 15 residues. With V trimmed by 7 bases and J by 9 bases, 11 bases remained unmatched. The DNA of the CDR3 is TGTGCCAGCACCTCGCCACTAGCGGGAGACGCTGAGCAGTTCTTC. This translates into CASTSPLAGDAEQFF.

The chain recombines TRBV6-5 with TRBJ2-2, with 8 bases fitting TRBD2. The V segment lost 7 bases and the J segment 7 bases; nucleotides outside the gene matches: 8. Germline CDR1 and CDR2: MNHEY and SVGAGI. The CDR3 is 14 amino acids. The CDR3 DNA follows: TGTGCCAGCATCAGGCGGGAGGACAACGGGGAGCTGTTTTTT. As protein: CASIRREDNGELFF.